The next 28 T cell receptor beta chains were all read from a single sample in a study of low-dose radiotherapy and immunotherapy resistance in tumors. Described time point: before trial treatment. TRAV- and TRBV-specific primers primed first-strand cDNA, covering alpha and beta chains. TCRs were put through 20 PCR cycles of amplification with Phusion. A constant-region primer and the V-primer adapter served as the primer pair. TCRdb re-analysed the reads in MiXCR, keeping a single row per CDR3 protein. Of 55,000 to 65,000 distinct CDR3 sequences detected, 26% appear once; the ten largest clones hold around 6.7%. This specimen consisted of PBMCs, obtained before treatment. The receptors originated from a male donor with rectosigmoid adenocarcinoma.

This clonotype has at least ten counts. V and J are TRBV5-6 and TRBJ2-7, with D perhaps assigned TRBD1 or TRBD2 (5 bases each). This CDR3 has 14 amino acids. Trimming removed 0 bases from V and 2 bases from J, with 9 bases in between. Germline CDR1 SGHDT, CDR2 YYEEEE. For the CDR3, the DNA is TGTGCCAGCAGCTTGGCTGTGGGACCCTACGAGCAGTACTTC. Translated: CASSLAVGPYEQYF.

This clonotype was seen repeatedly, ten times or more. The chain employs TRBV29-1 and TRBJ2-7, with D perhaps TRBD1 (6 bases). Germline V gene sequence: CDR1 SQVTM, CDR2 ANQGSEA. V was clipped by 6 bases and J by 7 bases, with 16 bases between them. The CDR3 covers 12 residues. The CDR3 loop is CSVGGQRREQYF. CDR3 bases: TGCAGCGTGGGTGGACAGCGCAGGGAGCAGTACTTC.

On this clonotype itself: It may be a read error: a sequence one base away is much more abundant. The J gene is TRBJ2-1, the V gene TRBV28, with D unclear. Germline loops: CDR1 MDHEN, CDR2 SYDVKM. The CDR3 sequence is 13 residues long. V lost 6 bases and J 7 bases, leaving 13 bases between the germline ends. The CDR3 DNA reads TGTGCCAGCAGCACATGGGTTGGAAATGAGCAGTTCTTC. The encoded protein is CASSTWVGNEQFF.

Concerning this clonotype: The germline gene is not matched at one end of the junction; a read error may be the cause. The chain has TRBV28 and TRBJ1-5; no reliable D call. Per the germline V gene, CDR1 is MDHEN and CDR2 is SYDVKM. The CDR3 totals 9 residues. The CDR3 DNA follows: TGTGCCAGCAATCAGGCCCAGCATTTT. Translation gives CASNQAQHF.

This clonotype was seen at least ten times. V is TRBV20-1 and J is TRBJ1-5; 8 positions match TRBD1. The CDR3 contains 15 residues. V dropped 0 bases and J dropped 3; count of bases not matched to a gene: 4. Looked up from germline, CDR1 is DFQATT and CDR2 is SNEGSKA (reference sequence). The CDR3, as DNA: TGCAGTGCTAGAGAGAGACAGGGGTACAATCAGCCCCAGCATTTT. Translating it yields CSARERQGYNQPQHF.

This clonotype was found a few times. V and J are TRBV6-2 or TRBV6-3 and TRBJ1-1; TRBD1 matches 7 bases. Germline CDR1 and CDR2: MNHEY and SVGEGT. The CDR3 has 15 amino acids. With 8 bases clipped from V and 0 bases from J, the junction kept 9 bases outside the gene matches. For the CDR3, the DNA is TGTGCCAGCGGAAGGGGACAGACTATGAACACTGAAGCTTTCTTT. This codes for CASGRGQTMNTEAFF.

The chain is built from TRBV26 and TRBJ2-1; the table's D call TRBD2 went unverified against the DNA. TRBV26 is labeled a pseudogene. This CDR3 is built from 16 residues. This CDR3 is CASSSMGLAGAYEQFF. DNA for the CDR3: TGTGCCAGCAGTTCTATGGGACTAGCGGGAGCGTATGAGCAGTTCTTC.

This clonotype was seen ten or more times. V gene TRBV28 combines with J gene TRBJ2-5; 10 positions agree with TRBD1. Unmatched junction bases numbered 9, after V lost 7 bases and J lost 4 bases. This CDR3 is built from 15 residues. CDR1 MDHEN and CDR2 SYDVKM come from the germline V gene. CDR3 sequence reads: CASTYRQGATETQYF. The CDR3 coding sequence is TGTGCCAGCACATATCGACAGGGGGCTACAGAGACCCAGTACTTC.

This clonotype has ten or more counts. This rearrangement joins TRBV28 to TRBJ1-5; possibly TRBD1 for D (5 bases). The CDR3 is 14 amino acids. Germline V lookup: CDR1 MDHEN, CDR2 SYDVKM. V gave up 7 bases and J gave up 6 bases, with 16 bases separating them. The CDR3: CASTRGGSGQPQHF. CDR3 bases: TGTGCCAGCACCCGGGGGGGTTCGGGTCAGCCCCAGCATTTT.

This clonotype has at least ten counts. V usage is TRBV4-2 and J usage is TRBJ2-3; D is perhaps TRBD2 (5 bases). Looked up from germline, CDR1 is LGHNA and CDR2 is YNFKEQ. This CDR3 spans 14 amino acids. The V end lost 1 base, the J end lost 5 bases, and 10 bases lay between the germline ends. The CDR3: CASSQGRAGDTQYF. Written as DNA, the CDR3 is TGTGCCAGCAGCCAAGGCCGTGCGGGAGATACGCAGTATTTT.

The chain employs TRBV7-2 and TRBJ2-1; 10 bases align to TRBD2. The CDR3 is made up of 16 amino acids. The V gene's germline CDR1 is SGHTA and CDR2 FQGNSA. The junction had 3 bases not matched to a gene; V was cut back by 0 bases and J by 4 bases. For the CDR3, the DNA is TGTGCCAGCAGCTTAGCCCTAGCGGGAGTATACAATGAGCAGTTCTTC. Its protein is CASSLALAGVYNEQFF.

The chain combines TRBV6-5 with TRBJ2-7, with 7 nucleotides matching TRBD1. Germline CDR1 is MNHEY and CDR2 is SVGAGI. The CDR3 sequence is 14 residues long. Losses at the gene ends were 6 bases for V and 2 bases for J; bases not matched to a gene: 7. CDR3 in DNA: TGTGCCAGCAGCAAAGGACAGGAGACCTACGAGCAGTACTTC. This gives the protein CASSKGQETYEQYF.

The table lists this clonotype with many counts. This sequence joins TRBV6-1 and TRBJ2-5; D is perhaps TRBD1 (5 bases). The CDR3 sequence is 13 residues long. CDR1 MNHNS and CDR2 SASEGT come from the germline V gene. V was cut by 8 bases and J by 1 base, with 11 bases left in between. CDR3 sequence (DNA): TGTGCCAGCGACAGACAGACCCAAGAGACCCAGTACTTC. It encodes CASDRQTQETQYF.

The chain recombines TRBV9 with TRBJ2-1; 11 bases line up with TRBD2. Germline lookup yields CDR1 SGDLS and CDR2 YYNGEE. Losses at the gene ends were 2 bases for V and 4 bases for J; bases not matched to a gene: 8. The CDR3 covers 17 residues. CDR3 bases: TGTGCCAGCAGCGTCCACACCGGGACTAGCGGATACAATGAGCAGTTCTTC. Amino acid sequence: CASSVHTGTSGYNEQFF.

This clonotype turned up a few times. The genes are TRBV28 and TRBJ2-5, with 10 bases fitting TRBD2. Per the germline V gene, CDR1 is MDHEN and CDR2 is SYDVKM. The CDR3 totals 18 residues. The J segment lost 5 bases and the V segment lost 7 bases, leaving 19 bases of the junction unmatched. DNA of the CDR3: TGTGCCAGCACCGGAGGGGTCCTAGCGGGAGAGGGTTTCGAGACCCAGTACTTC. Translation: CASTGGVLAGEGFETQYF.

In its sample, this clonotype was seen many times. The genes are TRBV19 and TRBJ2-4; the match to TRBD1 covers 8 bases. The V segment lost 4 bases and the J segment 8 bases; nucleotides outside the gene matches: 4. CDR3 size: 13 residues. From germline, CDR1 is LNHDA and CDR2 SQIVND (reference sequence). The DNA for the CDR3 is TGTGCCAGTAGTAAGAACAGGGGGGACATTCAGTACTTC. This translates into CASSKNRGDIQYF.

V and J are TRBV27 and TRBJ2-6; 9 positions agree with TRBD2. V was clipped by 5 bases and J by 2 bases; unmatched bases: 4. The CDR3 covers 16 residues. CDR1 MNHEY and CDR2 SMNVEV come from the germline V gene (reference sequence). This CDR3 reads CASSAGGGTGANVLTF. The CDR3, as DNA: TGTGCCAGCAGTGCGGGAGGGGGGACTGGGGCCAACGTCCTGACTTTC.

This clonotype appeared many times. The V and J genes are TRBV12-3 or TRBV12-4 and TRBJ2-1; a possible D gene is TRBD2 (7 bases). Between the trimmed V and J ends, which lost 3 bases and 7 bases, there was a span of 16 bases. The CDR3 is 15 residues long. CDR3 sequence reads: CASSFGGAWGNEQFF. The CDR3 region has the DNA TGTGCCAGCAGTTTTGGGGGGGCTTGGGGGAATGAGCAGTTCTTC.

This clonotype was seen many times. V gene TRBV6-5 combines with J gene TRBJ2-5; 7 bases map to TRBD1. The trim removed 9 bases at V and 3 bases at J, leaving 4 bases unmatched. The CDR3 spans 12 residues. CDR1 is MNHEY and CDR2 is SVGAGI in the germline V gene. The CDR3 coding sequence is TGTGCCAGGGGACAGCCAGAAGAGACCCAGTACTTC. The encoded protein is CARGQPEETQYF.

This clonotype was seen repeatedly, ten times or more. The J gene is TRBJ2-3, the V gene TRBV7-3, with 10 positions matching TRBD2. The CDR3 covers 15 residues. With 0 bases clipped from V and 3 bases from J, the junction kept 0 bases outside the gene matches. The germline gives CDR1 SGHTA, CDR2 FQGTGA. The CDR3 sequence: CASSLTGLATDTQYF. The DNA of the CDR3 is TGTGCCAGCAGCTTAACGGGACTAGCGACAGATACGCAGTATTTT.

This clonotype has a handful of counts. A far larger clone is one base from this, pointing to a likely read error. This chain uses TRBV28 with TRBJ2-7, with 7 bases identical to TRBD2. Germline-derived CDR1 and CDR2 are MDHEN and SYDVKM. J lost 7 bases, V lost 2 bases, and 14 bases had no gene match. The CDR3 covers 16 residues. The CDR3 protein is CASSLKASGVYNEQYF. CDR3 in DNA: TGTGCCAGCAGTTTAAAGGCTAGCGGAGTTTACAATGAGCAGTACTTC.

Ten or more counts support this clonotype. The chain joins TRBV4-3 to TRBJ2-7, with 9 bases that match TRBD1. Looked up from germline, CDR1 is LGHNA and CDR2 is YSLEER. Trimming removed 3 bases from V and 2 bases from J; junction bases left unmatched: 2. The CDR3 has 14 amino acids. CDR3 in amino acids: CASSQRQGAYEQYF. In nucleotides, the CDR3 is TGCGCCAGCAGCCAGAGACAGGGGGCCTACGAGCAGTACTTC.

In this sample, this clonotype turned up many times. This chain uses TRBV7-2 with TRBJ2-7; the match to TRBD2 covers 7 bases. Germline CDR1 is SGHTA and CDR2 is FQGNSA. This CDR3 contains 14 residues. The V and J ends lost 1 base and 5 bases, in that order; junction bases with no gene match: 5. The CDR3: CASSLGAGPNEQYF. CDR3 sequence (DNA): TGTGCCAGCAGCTTAGGAGCGGGACCCAACGAGCAGTACTTC.

This clonotype has at least ten counts. The genes are TRBV5-1 and TRBJ1-3; perhaps TRBD1 as D (6 bases). Germline CDR1 reads SGHRS; CDR2 reads YFSETQ. V lost 4 bases, J lost 7 bases, and 21 bases lay in between. The CDR3 is made up of 16 amino acids. The CDR3 coding sequence is TGCGCCAGCAGCCCAGGGGCATTCTTACCCCGGAACACCATATATTTT. As protein: CASSPGAFLPRNTIYF.

V is TRBV9 and J is TRBJ2-3; D remains ambiguous. The germline V gene encodes CDR1 SGDLS and CDR2 YYNGEE. The CDR3 totals 12 residues. V lost 0 bases to trimming and J lost 8 bases, with 7 bases between them. CDR3 in DNA: TGTGCCAGCAGCGTAGGCGACATTACGCAGTATTTT. Translated, it gives CASSVGDITQYF.

This clonotype was counted only a few times. V and J are TRBV23-1 and TRBJ2-1; no clear D gene. TRBV23-1 is flagged as an ORF with uncertain function. The CDR3 length is 15 residues. The V end lost 6 bases, the J end lost 0 bases, and 12 bases lay between the germline ends. The CDR3 bases are TGCGCCAGCAGCCCAGGTTACAGCTCCTACAATGAGCAGTTCTTC. Translation gives CASSPGYSSYNEQFF.

This clonotype was counted at least ten times. This chain uses TRBV5-1 with TRBJ2-2; TRBD1 matches 11 bases. The CDR3 is 15 residues long. Germline CDR1 and CDR2: SGHRS and YFSETQ. V dropped 4 bases and J dropped 6; count of bases not matched to a gene: 5. CDR3 DNA sequence: TGCGCCAGCAGCCCGGGACAGGGGGTTCCCGGGGAGCTGTTTTTT. It yields the protein CASSPGQGVPGELFF.

This chain links TRBV2 with TRBJ2-5; weak D call: TRBD2 (6 bases). Trimming left V 3 bases short and J 5 bases short, with 7 bases between. This CDR3 is 12 amino acids long. Germline V lookup: CDR1 SNHLY, CDR2 FYNNEI. CDR3 DNA sequence: TGTGCCAGCAGTGACCGGGGGGAGACCCAGTACTTC. As protein: CASSDRGETQYF.